A single sample is the source of the 30 T cell receptor beta chains below, sequenced in a study of cytomegalovirus exposure and HLA in healthy donors (dated by TCRdb to 2015 to 2018). Receptor amplification or capture employed the immunoSEQ multiplex PCR assay. TCRdb carries this immuneACCESS record with in-frame sequences only. Its versions omit some clonotypes, under half of them owing to an unresolved V gene in the studies checked, with the rest unexplained. The sample table records 50,000 to 80,000 clones; approximately 95% of these occur just once. Nearly 6% of the sample comes from the top ten. The sequenced sample was PBMCs. The origin of the receptors is a woman between 18 and 29 years old in good health and CMV-seropositive.

The chain employs TRBV7-9 and TRBJ2-1; D unresolved. The CDR3 sequence is 16 residues long. V lost 2 bases, J lost 3 bases, and 14 bases lay in between. CDR1 and CDR2 (germline): SEHNR, FQNEAQ (reference sequence). Here the CDR3 DNA reads TGTGCCAGCAGCTTAATTGTGTCTACTAACTACAATGAGCAGTTCTTC. It translates to CASSLIVSTNYNEQFF.

The chain carries TRBV9 and TRBJ2-2; D possibly corresponds to TRBD2 (7 bases). CDR3 size: 16 residues. In germline, CDR1 is SGDLS, CDR2 YYNGEE. Trimming took off 2 bases at V and 4 bases at J, with 15 bases between the two ends. The CDR3 bases are TGTGCCAGCAGCGTGAACGGGGGGCGCCTCACCGGGGAGCTGTTTTTT. Protein sequence: CASSVNGGRLTGELFF.

The chain employs TRBV2 and TRBJ2-5, with a tentative D call TRBD2 (5 bases). V was cut by 4 bases and J by 7 bases, with 16 bases left in between. The CDR3 extends over 14 amino acids. In germline, CDR1 is SNHLY, CDR2 FYNNEI. The CDR3 nucleotides read TGTGCCAGCAGTGGGGATACTAGGCCAGGGACCCAGTACTTC. Its translation is CASSGDTRPGTQYF.

The rearrangement links TRBV11-1 to TRBJ2-1; 7 bases are shared with TRBD1. Looked up from germline, CDR1 is SGHAT and CDR2 is FQDESV (reference sequence). The V segment lost 4 bases and the J segment 6 bases; nucleotides outside the gene matches: 9. The CDR3 totals 15 residues. This CDR3 is CASSSTGYGVNEQFF. DNA for the CDR3: TGTGCCAGCAGCTCGACAGGGTACGGTGTCAATGAGCAGTTCTTC.

The CDR3 sequence is CASSPTGGGEKLFF. CDR3 nucleotide sequence: TGTGCCAGCTCACCAACAGGGGGTGGCGAAAAACTGTTTTTT. This chain joins TRBV18 and TRBJ1-4, with 8 bases fitting TRBD1. Trimming removed 2 bases from V and 8 bases from J; junction bases left unmatched: 4. The length of the CDR3 is 14 residues. Germline CDR1 reads KGHSH; CDR2 reads LQKENI. The full variable domain, its missing parts supplied by reference TRBV18 and TRBJ1-4, is NAGVMQNPRHLVRRRGQEARLRCSPMKGHSHVYWYRQLPEEGLKFMVYLQKENIIDESGMPKERFSAEFPKEGPSILRIQQVVRGDSAAYFCASSPTGGGEKLFFGSGTQLSVL.

About this clone itself: At one end, the junction sequence differs from germline, possibly due to a read error. The V gene is TRBV5-1, the J gene TRBJ2-1, with 8 nucleotides matching TRBD2. CDR1 is SGHRS, CDR2 YFSETQ, per germline. The CDR3 extends over 13 amino acids. CDR3 DNA: TGCGCCAGCACCGGACTAGCCTATAATGAGCAGTTCTTC. It specifies CASTGLAYNEQFF.

The rearrangement links TRBV19 to TRBJ1-6; D is uncertain. Germline CDR1 LNHDA, CDR2 SQIVND (reference sequence). The CDR3 is 16 residues long. V was cut by 3 bases and J by 0 bases, with 9 bases left in between. The CDR3 nucleotides are TGTGCCAGTAGTATTCGGGGAAGCTCCTATAATTCACCCCTCCACTTT. It translates to CASSIRGSSYNSPLHF. The full variable domain, in which reference TRBV19 and TRBJ1-6 provide the parts outside the CDR3, is DGGITQSPKYLFRKEGQNVTLSCEQNLNHDAMYWYRQDPGQGLRLIYYSQIVNDFQKGDIAEGYSVSREKKESFPLTVTSAQKNPTAFYLCASSIRGSSYNSPLHFGNGTRLTVT.

The chain recombines TRBV27 with TRBJ2-7, with 11 positions matching TRBD1. Trimming took 2 bases from V and 2 from J; bases not matched to a gene: 2. The CDR3 loop spans 15 amino acids. Germline CDR1 and CDR2: MNHEY and SMNVEV (reference sequence). Here the CDR3 reads CASSLGTGGTYEQYF. The CDR3 DNA reads TGTGCCAGCAGTTTAGGGACAGGGGGTACCTACGAGCAGTACTTC.

V is TRBV5-6 and J is TRBJ1-1; no firm D call. The CDR3 is 15 amino acids. Germline V gene lookup returns CDR1 SGHDT and CDR2 YYEEEE. The V end lost 4 bases, the J end lost 1 base, and 14 bases lay between the germline ends. CDR3 loop: CASSPWGDQNTEAFF. The CDR3, as DNA: TGTGCCAGCAGCCCTTGGGGAGACCAGAACACTGAAGCTTTCTTT.

The rearrangement uses TRBV27 and TRBJ1-4; tentatively, D is TRBD1 (5 bases). Trimming stripped 4 bases from V and 4 bases from J, with 13 bases between. CDR1 MNHEY and CDR2 SMNVEV come from the germline V gene (reference sequence). This CDR3 spans 15 amino acids. The CDR3 sequence: CASSYRGGVNEKLFF. CDR3 in DNA: TGTGCCAGCAGTTACCGGGGGGGAGTTAATGAAAAACTGTTTTTT.

J is TRBJ2-7 and V is TRBV6-1; possibly TRBD1 for D (5 bases). V was clipped by 3 bases and J by 4 bases, with 10 bases between them. Germline loops: CDR1 MNHNS, CDR2 SASEGT. The CDR3 is made up of 13 amino acids. CDR3 sequence reads: CASSEHTGYEQYF. In nucleotides, the CDR3 is TGTGCCAGCAGTGAGCATACAGGTTACGAGCAGTACTTC.

V gene TRBV7-7 combines with J gene TRBJ2-3, with 11 bases matching TRBD2. V gave up 5 bases and J gave up 0 bases; unmatched junction bases: 4. This CDR3 spans 16 amino acids. Looked up from germline, CDR1 is SSHAT and CDR2 is FNYEAQ (reference sequence). CDR3: CASSPGLAASTDTQYF. CDR3 DNA: TGTGCCAGCAGCCCGGGACTAGCGGCTAGCACAGATACGCAGTATTTT.

The V and J genes are TRBV2 and TRBJ2-2, with D perhaps TRBD2 (6 bases). V lost 7 bases and J lost 6, with 15 bases in between. The CDR3 is 14 amino acids. Germline V gene lookup returns CDR1 SNHLY and CDR2 FYNNEI. Written as DNA, the CDR3 is TGTGCCAGCATGCAGACTAGGCCGGCCGGGGAGCTGTTTTTT. Translating it yields CASMQTRPAGELFF.

V gene TRBV18 combines with J gene TRBJ2-1, with D maybe TRBD2 (6 bases). V was trimmed by 3 bases and J by 7 bases, leaving 10 bases between them. The CDR3 consists of 13 residues. Germline CDR1 and CDR2: KGHSH and LQKENI. CDR3 region: CASSPGTQNEQFF. The DNA of the CDR3 is TGTGCCAGCTCACCCGGGACTCAGAATGAGCAGTTCTTC.

The chain couples TRBV4-3 to TRBJ2-1; weak D call: TRBD2 (6 bases). The CDR3 is 13 amino acids. Trimming took off 5 bases at V and 8 bases at J, with 13 bases between the two ends. Per the germline V gene, CDR1 is LGHNA and CDR2 is YSLEER. The CDR3 coding sequence is TGCGCCAGCAGCACGGAGGCGGGATATGAGCAGTTCTTC. It is translated as CASSTEAGYEQFF.

V usage is TRBV28 and J usage is TRBJ2-7; possible D gene TRBD1, 5 bases. CDR3 length: 18 residues. CDR1 MDHEN and CDR2 SYDVKM come from the germline V gene. V gave up 3 bases and J gave up 0 bases, with 21 bases separating them. For the CDR3, the DNA is TGTGCCAGCAGTTTGCCCACCGTTCGCCACAGGAGCTCCTACGAGCAGTACTTC. Protein product: CASSLPTVRHRSSYEQYF.

The CDR3 bases are TGTGCCAGCAGCTTAGCCCAGGGGAGCGAGCAGTACTTC. This encodes CASSLAQGSEQYF. The chain has TRBV7-2 and TRBJ2-7; D is perhaps TRBD1 (6 bases). CDR1 is SGHTA and CDR2 is FQGNSA in the germline V gene. Trimming took off 0 bases at V and 6 bases at J, with 9 bases between the two ends. This CDR3 comprises 13 residues.

The chain is built from TRBV7-6 and TRBJ2-3, with D tentatively TRBD2 (6 bases). The CDR3 totals 16 residues. The V end was cut by 5 bases, the J end by 2 bases, with 17 bases between. Per the germline V gene, CDR1 is SGHVS and CDR2 is FNYEAQ. The CDR3 loop is CASSHGLTPDTDTQYF. The CDR3 DNA reads as TGTGCCAGCAGCCACGGACTAACTCCAGACACAGATACGCAGTATTTT.

In DNA form, the CDR3 reads TGCAGCGTTATGGACAGGGCCTACGAGCAGTACTTC. Translating it yields CSVMDRAYEQYF. The chain combines TRBV29-1 with TRBJ2-7; 8 bases align to TRBD1. The J segment lost 2 bases and the V segment lost 5 bases, leaving 2 bases of the junction unmatched. In germline, CDR1 is SQVTM, CDR2 ANQGSEA. CDR3 length: 12 residues.

The chain couples TRBV4-1 to TRBJ1-1; tentative D call: TRBD1 (5 bases). V shed 3 bases and J shed 3 bases, with 11 bases lying between them. CDR3 size: 14 residues. CDR1 is MGHRA, CDR2 YSYEKL, per germline. CDR3 amino acids: CASSHSLRDTEAFF. For the CDR3, the DNA is TGCGCCAGCAGCCATTCACTCAGGGACACTGAAGCTTTCTTT.

The chain is built from TRBV5-8 and TRBJ1-2, with D possibly matching TRBD1 (5 bases). CDR1 is SGHTS and CDR2 is YDEGEE in the germline V gene. This CDR3 is 13 amino acids long. V shed 4 bases and J shed 3 bases, with 10 bases lying between them. In DNA form, the CDR3 reads TGTGCCAGCAGCGTCAGGGTGGACTATGGCTACACCTTC. Translating it yields CASSVRVDYGYTF.

This clone came up once. The chain recombines TRBV27 with TRBJ2-5; D perhaps matches TRBD2 (5 bases). Trimming cost V 3 bases and J 5 bases, with 7 bases left between them. Germline CDR1 reads MNHEY; CDR2 reads SMNVEV (reference sequence). This CDR3 is built from 12 residues. In DNA form, the CDR3 reads TGTGCCAGCAGTTTCTCGGGGGAGACCCAGTACTTC. This codes for CASSFSGETQYF.

This chain connects TRBV14 to TRBJ2-3; perhaps TRBD1 as D (5 bases). The CDR3 runs 15 residues. The V and J ends lost 5 bases and 0 bases respectively, with 12 bases between them. Looked up from germline, CDR1 is SGHDN and CDR2 is FVKESK. The CDR3 protein is CASSSKDTSTDTQYF. Here the CDR3 DNA reads TGTGCCAGCAGCTCAAAGGACACAAGCACAGATACGCAGTATTTT.

This chain uses TRBV7-3 with TRBJ2-5, with 9 bases matching TRBD2. The V and J ends lost 5 bases and 3 bases, in that order; junction bases with no gene match: 10. Germline V gene lookup returns CDR1 SGHTA and CDR2 FQGTGA. There are 16 residues in the CDR3. The CDR3 bases are TGTGCCAGCAGCCCCTCTCGGGGCGGGGGGGAAGAGACCCAGTACTTC. Amino acid sequence: CASSPSRGGGEETQYF.

The rearrangement joins TRBV7-9 to TRBJ2-3; 9 nucleotides line up with TRBD2. Germline CDR1 SEHNR, CDR2 FQNEAQ (reference sequence). The CDR3 loop spans 17 amino acids. Trimming at V came to 2 bases and at J to 2 bases, leaving 8 bases not matched to a gene. This CDR3 reads CASSLSLSGGLTDTQYF. The CDR3 nucleotides are TGTGCCAGCAGCTTATCCCTTAGCGGGGGACTCACAGATACGCAGTATTTT.

The chain combines TRBV30 with TRBJ2-1, with 11 bases lining up with TRBD2. Germline CDR1 GTSNPN, CDR2 SVGIG (reference sequence). The CDR3 is 18 amino acids. Germline trimming cut 2 bases from V and 1 base from J; bases unmatched to any gene: 10. The CDR3: CAWSHPLTSGSSYNEQFF. CDR3 sequence (DNA): TGTGCCTGGAGTCATCCTCTAACTAGCGGGAGTTCCTACAATGAGCAGTTCTTC.

The chain recombines TRBV28 with TRBJ2-7, with a weak D call TRBD2 (5 bases). The CDR3 has 14 amino acids. CDR1 MDHEN and CDR2 SYDVKM come from the germline V gene. The V end was cut by 6 bases, the J end by 0 bases, with 12 bases between. CDR3 sequence (DNA): TGTGCCAGCAGCGGCGGGCAAAGCTCCTACGAGCAGTACTTC. Residues: CASSGGQSSYEQYF.

The chain carries TRBV11-1 and TRBJ2-7; the match to TRBD2 covers 8 bases. Germline V CDR1 and CDR2: SGHAT, FQDESV (reference sequence). This CDR3 has 14 amino acids. Trimming at V came to 6 bases and at J to 0 bases, leaving 4 bases not matched to a gene. The CDR3 sequence is CASSLLADSYEQYF. DNA for the CDR3: TGTGCCAGCAGTTTACTAGCGGACTCCTACGAGCAGTACTTC.

The CDR3 sequence is CASSLNRGSTDTQYF. The CDR3 DNA follows: TGTGCCAGCAGTTTAAACAGGGGTAGCACAGATACGCAGTATTTT. The V gene is TRBV7-2, the J gene TRBJ2-3; TRBD1 aligns across 7 bases. Trimming at V came to 6 bases and at J to 0 bases, leaving 6 bases not matched to a gene. Per germline, CDR1 SGHTA and CDR2 FQGNSA. The CDR3 loop spans 15 amino acids. Full variable domain (remainder filled in from reference TRBV7-2 and TRBJ2-3): GAGVSQSPSNKVTEKGKDVELRCDPISGHTALYWYRQSLGQGLEFLIYFQGNSAPDKSGLPSDRFSAERTGGSVSTLTIQRTQQEDSAVYLCASSLNRGSTDTQYFGPGTRLTVL.

V is TRBV4-1 and J is TRBJ2-7, with D possibly TRBD2 on 5 matching bases. This CDR3 comprises 14 residues. Per germline, CDR1 MGHRA and CDR2 YSYEKL. Trimming removed 4 bases from V and 1 base from J, with 11 bases in between. CDR3 amino acids: CASSLSVRSYEQYF. DNA of the CDR3: TGCGCCAGCAGCCTTAGCGTAAGATCCTACGAGCAGTACTTC.